What follows are 29 T cell receptor beta chains derived from one specimen sequenced in a study of T cells in tuberculosis. The protocol was immunoSEQ multiplex PCR, while the TCRdb copy is restricted to in-frame clones and leaves out a portion. The sample has more than 30,000 clones, about 94% seen once. The sample taken for sequencing was PBMCs. The source of these receptors is a donor aged 10 to 29 with latent tuberculosis or without tuberculosis infection. Some clones in this sample may be carry-over from other donors' samples.

The V and J genes are TRBV5-6 and TRBJ1-5; 9 bases align to TRBD1. The CDR3 is 19 amino acids. With V trimmed by 2 bases and J by 0 bases, 12 bases remained unmatched. Germline CDR1 SGHDT, CDR2 YYEEEE. CDR3 DNA sequence: TGTGCCAGCAGCTTATGGCGGGACAGGGAAGGAAATAGCAATCAGCCCCAGCATTTT. Translating gives CASSLWRDREGNSNQPQHF. Full variable domain (outside the CDR3, taken from reference TRBV5-6 and TRBJ1-5): DAGVTQSPTHLIKTRGQQVTLRCSPKSGHDTVSWYQQALGQGPQFIFQYYEEEERQRGNFPDRFSGHQFPNYSSELNVNALLLGDSALYLCASSLWRDREGNSNQPQHFGDGTRLSIL.

The chain carries TRBV4-1 and TRBJ1-6; no definite D call. Trimming removed 2 bases at V and 14 bases at J, with 19 bases between. CDR1 and CDR2 from the germline V gene are MGHRA and YSYEKL. The CDR3 covers 15 residues. The CDR3 is CASSQPKKAGLSLHF. CDR3 bases: TGCGCCAGCAGCCAACCGAAAAAGGCAGGCCTCTCCCTCCACTTT.

This chain connects TRBV10-1 to TRBJ2-2; the match to TRBD1 covers 12 bases. CDR1 WNHNN and CDR2 SYGVQD come from the germline V gene (reference sequence). Germline trimming cut 5 bases from V and 0 bases from J; bases unmatched to any gene: 4. The length of the CDR3 is 17 residues. Written as DNA, the CDR3 is TGCGCCAGCAGTACCGGGACAGGGGGCGCGAACACCGGGGAGCTGTTTTTT. It translates to CASSTGTGGANTGELFF.

The V gene is TRBV7-9, the J gene TRBJ1-1; TRBD1 matches 7 bases. Germline V lookup: CDR1 SEHNR, CDR2 FQNEAQ (reference sequence). The CDR3 contains 15 residues. The V and J ends lost 5 bases and 4 bases, in that order; junction bases with no gene match: 10. CDR3 nucleotides: TGTGCCAGCAGCCAAACGAGACAGGGTGGCACTGAAGCTTTCTTT. As protein: CASSQTRQGGTEAFF.

The V and J genes are TRBV15 and TRBJ1-1; the D gene is possibly TRBD1 (5 bases). The CDR3 is made up of 15 amino acids. Germline CDR1 is LNHNV and CDR2 is YYDKDF (reference sequence). Between the trimmed V and J ends, which lost 0 bases and 3 bases, there was a span of 11 bases. This CDR3 reads CATSRDRWGDTEAFF. The CDR3, as DNA: TGTGCCACCAGCAGAGATCGATGGGGCGACACTGAAGCTTTCTTT. Full variable domain (rest looked up from reference TRBV15 and TRBJ1-1): DAMVIQNPRYQVTQFGKPVTLSCSQTLNHNVMYWYQQKSSQAPKLLFHYYDKDFNNEADTPDNFQSRRPNTSFCFLDIRSPGLGDTAMYLCATSRDRWGDTEAFFGQGTRLTVV.

The chain carries TRBV2 and TRBJ1-5; tentative D call: TRBD1 (5 bases). Trimming removed 4 bases from V and 7 bases from J, with 17 bases in between. Germline CDR1 reads SNHLY; CDR2 reads FYNNEI. The CDR3 has 15 residues. The CDR3 DNA reads as TGTGCCAGCAGTGCCCGGGGGGGGGTCGGCCAGCCCCAGCATTTT. Its protein is CASSARGGVGQPQHF.

V gene TRBV9 combines with J gene TRBJ2-7; the match to TRBD1 covers 7 bases. The CDR3 spans 13 residues. CDR1 is SGDLS, CDR2 YYNGEE, per germline. V shed 1 base, J shed 6 bases, and the junction held 4 bases outside the gene matches. Here the CDR3 reads CASSVTSGGEQYF. The DNA of the CDR3 is TGTGCCAGCAGCGTAACCTCAGGGGGCGAGCAGTACTTC.

The chain uses TRBV6-6 and TRBJ2-5; possible D gene TRBD1, 6 bases. The CDR3 runs 15 residues. Germline V gene data show CDR1 as MNHNY and CDR2 as SVGAGI (reference sequence). The V gene lost 2 bases and the J gene lost 2 bases, with 12 bases spanning the gap. CDR3 DNA: TGTGCCAGCAGTTACCGTCTGGACAGACAAGAGACCCAGTACTTC. As protein: CASSYRLDRQETQYF.

The V call is TRBV2, the J call TRBJ2-5; 8 nucleotides align to TRBD1. V shed 5 bases and J 5 bases; nucleotides not matched to a gene: 10. The germline V gene has CDR1 SNHLY and CDR2 FYNNEI. The CDR3 has 15 amino acids. CDR3 DNA sequence: TGTGCCAGCAGTTTACAGGGGGTATCAGGGGAGACCCAGTACTTC. This codes for CASSLQGVSGETQYF.

The genes are TRBV5-6 and TRBJ1-6; 7 nucleotides line up with TRBD1. The germline V gene has CDR1 SGHDT and CDR2 YYEEEE. This CDR3 is built from 16 residues. With 9 bases clipped from V and 5 bases from J, the junction kept 14 bases outside the gene matches. Here the CDR3 DNA reads TGTGCCACCAAGAAGAACCCGGGACAGAATAATTCACCCCTCCACTTT. Translated, it gives CATKKNPGQNNSPLHF.

The gene calls are TRBV28 and TRBJ1-2; 10 positions agree with TRBD1. Germline values: CDR1 MDHEN, CDR2 SYDVKM. There are 14 residues in the CDR3. The junction had 8 bases not matched to a gene; V was cut back by 6 bases and J by 7 bases. The CDR3 sequence is CASRSGTGESGYTF. The CDR3 region has the DNA TGTGCCAGCAGATCCGGGACAGGGGAAAGTGGCTACACCTTC.

The chain carries TRBV9 and TRBJ2-6, with TRBD1 matching 9 bases. The CDR3 length is 18 residues. With V trimmed by 4 bases and J by 0 bases, 8 bases remained unmatched. The germline gives CDR1 SGDLS, CDR2 YYNGEE. CDR3 protein: CASSPQQGAASGANVLTF. Here the CDR3 DNA reads TGTGCCAGCAGCCCTCAACAGGGGGCCGCCTCTGGGGCCAACGTCCTGACTTTC.

This chain connects TRBV30 to TRBJ1-1, with D possibly TRBD1 on 5 matching bases. The germline V and J ends were trimmed by 3 bases and 4 bases, with 15 bases remaining between them. Germline values: CDR1 GTSNPN, CDR2 SVGIG (reference sequence). This CDR3 contains 14 residues. The CDR3 DNA sequence: TGTGCCTGGAGGGGTGTGGGGCTGAGCACTGAAGCTTTCTTT. Translated: CAWRGVGLSTEAFF.

V and J are TRBV5-4 and TRBJ1-1; D is unresolved. V lost 8 bases, J lost 4 bases, and 18 bases lay in between. Germline CDR1 is SGHNT and CDR2 is YYREEE (reference sequence). CDR3 size: 14 residues. This chain's CDR3 is CASSSWGGLTEAFF. The CDR3 DNA is TGTGCCAGTAGTTCGTGGGGAGGTCTCACTGAAGCTTTCTTT.

The table lists this clone with a count of one. This chain joins TRBV10-3 and TRBJ2-7; TRBD2 agrees at 9 bases. Per the germline V gene, CDR1 is ENHRY and CDR2 is SYGVKD. The CDR3 runs to 16 residues. V shed 7 bases, J shed 3 bases, and the junction held 13 bases outside the gene matches. CDR3 residues: CAIMVTSGGSRYEQYF. The CDR3 bases are TGTGCCATCATGGTGACTAGCGGAGGATCCCGCTACGAGCAGTACTTC.

The chain is built from TRBV5-4 and TRBJ1-4; 9 bases are a match to TRBD1. This CDR3 is 14 amino acids long. Germline V gene data show CDR1 as SGHNT and CDR2 as YYREEE (reference sequence). The V segment lost 5 bases and the J segment 8 bases; nucleotides outside the gene matches: 7. The CDR3 here is CASSLQGAKEKLFF. CDR3 nucleotide sequence: TGTGCCAGCAGTCTACAGGGGGCCAAGGAAAAACTGTTTTTT.

This chain joins TRBV9 and TRBJ2-7; 9 bases align to TRBD2. CDR1 SGDLS and CDR2 YYNGEE come from the germline V gene. This CDR3 comprises 15 residues. J gave up 1 base and V 0 bases, and 2 bases lay outside the gene matches. The CDR3: CASSVGSGGSYEQYF. The CDR3 nucleotides read TGTGCCAGCAGCGTAGGTAGCGGGGGTTCCTACGAGCAGTACTTC.

This chain uses TRBV5-1 with TRBJ1-2, with 9 bases matching TRBD1. This CDR3 spans 14 amino acids. Germline lookup yields CDR1 SGHRS and CDR2 YFSETQ. The ends lost 5 bases at V and 8 bases at J; junction bases unmatched: 10. This chain's CDR3 is CASRVGQGRYGYTF. In DNA, the CDR3 is TGCGCCAGCAGAGTCGGACAGGGGAGGTACGGCTACACCTTC.

The rearrangement joins TRBV2 to TRBJ2-1, with TRBD1 matching 9 bases. Germline lookup yields CDR1 SNHLY and CDR2 FYNNEI. V lost 4 bases, J lost 8 bases, and 6 bases stayed unmatched. The CDR3 is 14 residues long. The CDR3 nucleotides are TGTGCCAGCAGTGGACAGGGGGTTAGGTATGAGCAGTTCTTC. Encoded protein: CASSGQGVRYEQFF.

The CDR3, as DNA: TGTGCCAGCACCGGACAGGGAGGTCACACCGGGGAGCTGTTTTTT. Translated, it gives CASTGQGGHTGELFF. The chain joins TRBV18 to TRBJ2-2, with 8 nucleotides matching TRBD1. In germline, CDR1 is KGHSH, CDR2 LQKENI. The CDR3 runs 15 residues. With 8 bases clipped from V and 3 bases from J, the junction kept 8 bases outside the gene matches.

This clone was seen only once. This chain connects TRBV2 to TRBJ1-1, with D unclear. The CDR3 is made up of 15 amino acids. Germline CDR1 and CDR2: SNHLY and FYNNEI. V gave up 6 bases and J gave up 1 base, with 15 bases separating them. CDR3 DNA: TGTGCCAGCAGCGGTCTGATTCGGGGGAACACTGAAGCTTTCTTT. Its protein product is CASSGLIRGNTEAFF.

This clone has only a few counts. The chain couples TRBV30 to TRBJ1-2, with 7 nucleotides matching TRBD1. J lost 4 bases, V lost 1 base, and 9 bases had no gene match. Germline CDR1 GTSNPN, CDR2 SVGIG (reference sequence). CDR3 size: 15 residues. This CDR3 is CAWSALLGQPYGYTF. The CDR3 coding sequence is TGTGCCTGGAGTGCCCTCCTGGGACAGCCCTATGGCTACACCTTC.

This sequence joins TRBV10-3 and TRBJ1-6; tentative D call: TRBD1 (5 bases). Trimming cost V 11 bases and J 6 bases, with 14 bases left between them. From germline, CDR1 is ENHRY and CDR2 SYGVKD. The CDR3 is 13 amino acids. CDR3 amino acids: CASGGGSNSPLHF. The CDR3 DNA reads as TGTGCCTCCGGGGGGGGATCTAATTCACCCCTCCACTTT.

V gene TRBV2 combines with J gene TRBJ1-2; D remains unclear. V lost 2 bases and J 3 bases, leaving 22 bases between the germline ends. There are 18 residues in the CDR3. Germline V gene data show CDR1 as SNHLY and CDR2 as FYNNEI. For the CDR3, the DNA is TGTGCCAGCAGTGAATCGTGGTCTTCTCCGGGTGACGACTATGGCTACACCTTC. This sequence encodes CASSESWSSPGDDYGYTF.

The V call is TRBV7-8, the J call TRBJ2-1, with TRBD1 identical over 7 bases. CDR1 is SGHVS and CDR2 is FQNEAQ in the germline V gene. The CDR3 is 14 residues long. Germline trimming cut 4 bases from V and 7 bases from J; bases unmatched to any gene: 7. CDR3 sequence (DNA): TGTGCCAGCAGCTCTCACCCGACAGGGAATGAGCAGTTCTTC. It yields the protein CASSSHPTGNEQFF.

J is TRBJ2-7 and V is TRBV15, with 8 bases matching TRBD1. Germline CDR1 reads LNHNV; CDR2 reads YYDKDF (reference sequence). CDR3 length: 13 residues. V trimming: 5 bases; J trimming: 3 bases; junction bases outside the gene matches: 3. CDR3 residues: CATSPGQDYEQYF. CDR3 DNA sequence: TGTGCCACCAGCCCGGGACAGGACTACGAGCAGTACTTC. The variable domain in full, completed from reference TRBV15 and TRBJ2-7, reads DAMVIQNPRYQVTQFGKPVTLSCSQTLNHNVMYWYQQKSSQAPKLLFHYYDKDFNNEADTPDNFQSRRPNTSFCFLDIRSPGLGDTAMYLCATSPGQDYEQYFGPGTRLTVT.

The rearrangement uses TRBV5-1 and TRBJ1-2; weak D call: TRBD1 (6 bases). CDR1 and CDR2 from the germline V gene are SGHRS and YFSETQ. This CDR3 spans 14 amino acids. Trimming stripped 4 bases from V and 8 bases from J, with 18 bases between. The CDR3 nucleotides are TGCGCCAGCAGCCCCCGGGACACCTTTGGGGGCTACACCTTC. Protein: CASSPRDTFGGYTF.

The V gene is TRBV5-1, the J gene TRBJ1-1; TRBD1 is a possible D gene (6 bases). This CDR3 has 15 residues. The germline V and J ends were trimmed by 0 bases and 3 bases, with 12 bases remaining between them. Per the germline V gene, CDR1 is SGHRS and CDR2 is YFSETQ. The CDR3 DNA sequence: TGCGCCAGCAGCTTGGCCCAACCAGGGGACACTGAAGCTTTCTTT. Amino acid sequence: CASSLAQPGDTEAFF.

The V and J genes are TRBV9 and TRBJ1-3, with 10 bases fitting TRBD1. The germline gives CDR1 SGDLS, CDR2 YYNGEE. Trimming removed 3 bases from V and 2 bases from J; junction bases left unmatched: 2. The CDR3 covers 15 residues. This chain's CDR3 is CASSGGTGAGNTIYF. The CDR3 region has the DNA TGTGCCAGCAGCGGCGGGACAGGGGCTGGAAACACCATATATTTT.